These 6 T cell receptor beta chains share one sample of origin, sequenced in a study of blood T cell repertoires in COVID-19. Here immunoSEQ multiplex PCR was the method, and the copy in TCRdb shows in-frame clones only, minus some. Counted here are some 160,000 clones, over 70% occurring once; the ten biggest clones make up roughly 19%. The sample was peripheral blood. The receptor source for this set is a woman in her 70s who had recovered from COVID-19.

The chain is built from TRBV6-5 and TRBJ1-4; no reliable D call. Germline CDR1 is MNHEY and CDR2 is SVGAGI. The CDR3 extends over 15 amino acids. Trimming removed 7 bases at V and 4 bases at J, with 16 bases between. In nucleotides, the CDR3 is TGTGCCAGCACCAAAAGCCGGTCCCTTAATGAAAAACTGTTTTTT. Protein sequence: CASTKSRSLNEKLFF.

V usage is TRBV2 and J usage is TRBJ1-2, with 7 bases identical to TRBD1. The germline CDR1 and CDR2 sequences are SNHLY and FYNNEI. The CDR3 runs to 13 residues. The trim removed 6 bases at V and 4 bases at J, leaving 5 bases unmatched. In DNA form, the CDR3 reads TGTGCCAGCAGGGCACAGGGGCTCTATGGCTACACCTTC. Translation: CASRAQGLYGYTF.

V usage is TRBV29-1 and J usage is TRBJ1-5; D gene unclear. Trimming cost V 5 bases and J 4 bases, with 9 bases left between them. CDR3 length: 12 amino acids. The germline V gene has CDR1 SQVTM and CDR2 ANQGSEA. The CDR3 DNA is TGCAGCGTTCGGACGGGAAATCAGCCCCAGCATTTT. Translation gives CSVRTGNQPQHF.

The CDR3 loop reads CASTAAYNEQFF. The CDR3 DNA follows: TGTGCCAGCACGGCGGCGTACAATGAGCAGTTCTTC. This chain joins TRBV28 and TRBJ2-1, with D unresolved. Germline CDR1 MDHEN, CDR2 SYDVKM. This CDR3 contains 12 residues. With 7 bases removed from V and 4 bases from J, the gap between germline ends came to 8 bases.

This clone was observed a single time. The gene calls are TRBV2 and TRBJ2-7, with 8 bases aligning to TRBD1. Germline-derived CDR1 and CDR2 are SNHLY and FYNNEI. V dropped 7 bases and J dropped 5; count of bases not matched to a gene: 4. The CDR3 contains 12 residues. DNA of the CDR3: TGTGCCAGCACCGACAGGGGCCACGAGCAGTACTTC. Translating it yields CASTDRGHEQYF.

This chain links TRBV6-5 with TRBJ2-7; 7 bases match TRBD2. J gave up 0 bases and V 2 bases, and 4 bases lay outside the gene matches. The germline CDR1 and CDR2 sequences are MNHEY and SVGAGI. This CDR3 comprises 15 residues. CDR3 loop: CASSYGGGPSYEQYF. Written as DNA, the CDR3 is TGTGCCAGCAGTTACGGCGGGGGTCCCTCCTACGAGCAGTACTTC.